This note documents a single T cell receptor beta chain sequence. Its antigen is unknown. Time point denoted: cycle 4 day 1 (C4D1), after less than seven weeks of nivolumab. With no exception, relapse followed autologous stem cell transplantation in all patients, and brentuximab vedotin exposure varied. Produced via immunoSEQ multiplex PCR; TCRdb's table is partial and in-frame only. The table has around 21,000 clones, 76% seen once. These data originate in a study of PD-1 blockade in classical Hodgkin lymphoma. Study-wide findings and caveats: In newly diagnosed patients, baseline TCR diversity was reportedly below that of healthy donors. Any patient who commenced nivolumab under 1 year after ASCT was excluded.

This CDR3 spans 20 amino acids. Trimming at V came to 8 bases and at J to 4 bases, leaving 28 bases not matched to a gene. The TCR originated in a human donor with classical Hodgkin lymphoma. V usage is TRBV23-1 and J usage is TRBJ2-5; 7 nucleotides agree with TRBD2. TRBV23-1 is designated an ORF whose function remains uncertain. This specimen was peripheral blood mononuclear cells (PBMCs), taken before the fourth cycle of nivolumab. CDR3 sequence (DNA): TGCGCCAGCTCCGGTGGGGTGGAACTAGCGACTTCGCTGACCGCAGAGACCCAGTACTTC. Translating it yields CASSGGVELATSLTAETQYF.